These 31 T cell receptor beta chains were all obtained from the same sample, sequenced in a study of shared clonotypes between healthy human individuals. Libraries were prepared by immunoSEQ multiplex PCR; TCRdb keeps only in-frame clonotypes and omits some of them. The table includes some 500,000 clones, about 96% detected once. The sample comprised naive CD4+ T cells sorted from blood. Subset denoted: CD45RA+ positively selected. These receptors originate from a woman aged 25-40 years in good health.

This rearrangement joins TRBV5-1 to TRBJ2-6; perhaps D is TRBD1 or TRBD2 (5 bases each). V lost 4 bases, J lost 1 base, and 21 bases lay in between. The germline CDR1 and CDR2 sequences are SGHRS and YFSETQ. This CDR3 region has 19 residues. The CDR3 protein is CASSRLPPGPQSGANVLTF. Written as DNA, the CDR3 is TGCGCCAGCAGCCGTCTACCTCCGGGACCCCAATCTGGGGCCAACGTCCTGACTTTC.

This rearrangement joins TRBV5-1 to TRBJ1-1, with TRBD1 as a possible D gene (6 bases). Trimming removed 3 bases at V and 11 bases at J, with 17 bases between. CDR3 length: 13 residues. Looked up from germline, CDR1 is SGHRS and CDR2 is YFSETQ. In DNA, the CDR3 is TGCGCCAGCAGCTGGGGGGCGGGGCGCGGGGCTTTCTTT. It encodes CASSWGAGRGAFF.

The gene calls are TRBV29-1 and TRBJ2-2; D perhaps matches TRBD2 (6 bases). Trimming shortened V by 5 bases and J by 4 bases, and 20 bases separated the two germline ends. Germline CDR1 and CDR2: SQVTM and ANQGSEA. The CDR3 is 16 residues long. The CDR3 nucleotides are TGCAGCGTTCCCCTAGCGCCAGGAACGGGCACCGGGGAGCTGTTTTTT. Protein: CSVPLAPGTGTGELFF.

The chain couples TRBV10-1 to TRBJ2-3; D unresolved. V lost 6 bases and J 7 bases, leaving 11 bases between the germline ends. The CDR3 runs to 12 residues. Germline V gene lookup returns CDR1 WNHNN and CDR2 SYGVQD (reference sequence). The CDR3, as DNA: TGCGCCAGCAGAGGCCTGAGGAATACGCAGTATTTT. Amino acids: CASRGLRNTQYF.

This chain uses TRBV5-1 with TRBJ1-1; 7 bases are a match to TRBD1. From germline, CDR1 is SGHRS and CDR2 YFSETQ. This CDR3 has 14 amino acids. V shed 3 bases and J 3 bases; nucleotides not matched to a gene: 5. In DNA, the CDR3 is TGCGCCAGCAGCTCCCCCCAGGGGGACACTGAAGCTTTCTTT. It codes for CASSSPQGDTEAFF.

The chain combines TRBV2 with TRBJ2-3; no definite D call. Germline loops: CDR1 SNHLY, CDR2 FYNNEI. V was trimmed by 1 base and J by 3 bases, leaving 8 bases between them. This CDR3 is built from 14 residues. For the CDR3, the DNA is TGTGCCAGCAGTGAAGGAGCCCTAACAGATACGCAGTATTTT. It is translated as CASSEGALTDTQYF. Based on the CDR3 plus reference TRBV2 and TRBJ2-3, the full variable domain is EPEVTQTPSHQVTQMGQEVILRCVPISNHLYFYWYRQILGQKVEFLVSFYNNEISEKSEIFDDQFSVERPDGSNFTLKIRSTKLEDSAMYFCASSEGALTDTQYFGPGTRLTVL.

This rearrangement joins TRBV18 to TRBJ2-3; tentative D call: TRBD1 (5 bases). This CDR3 region has 14 residues. V shed 3 bases and J shed 2 bases, with 9 bases lying between them. Germline lookup yields CDR1 KGHSH and CDR2 LQKENI. CDR3: CASSPGALTDTQYF. CDR3 sequence (DNA): TGTGCCAGCTCACCTGGGGCCCTCACAGATACGCAGTATTTT.

The chain employs TRBV18 and TRBJ2-7; 11 bases fit TRBD2. The length of the CDR3 is 15 residues. Losses at the gene ends were 6 bases for V and 4 bases for J; bases not matched to a gene: 8. The germline V gene has CDR1 KGHSH and CDR2 LQKENI. CDR3: CASSPGTSGLYEQYF. CDR3 bases: TGTGCCAGCTCGCCCGGGACTAGCGGCCTTTACGAGCAGTACTTC.

The gene calls are TRBV28 and TRBJ1-4, with D uncertain. This CDR3 is 10 amino acids long. CDR1 MDHEN and CDR2 SYDVKM come from the germline V gene. V lost 9 bases, J lost 5 bases, and 4 bases lay in between. The CDR3 region has the DNA TGTGCCAGTATGAATGAAAAACTGTTTTTT. Protein product: CASMNEKLFF.

This chain's CDR3 is CATGRNQPQHF. CDR3 DNA: TGTGCGACGGGAAGGAATCAGCCCCAGCATTTT. The chain combines TRBV19 with TRBJ1-5; D remains unclear. CDR1 is LNHDA and CDR2 is SQIVND in the germline V gene (reference sequence). The CDR3 runs to 11 residues.

The chain links TRBV5-4 to TRBJ1-3, with 7 nucleotides matching TRBD1. CDR3 size: 15 residues. CDR1 and CDR2 (germline): SGHNT, YYREEE (reference sequence). The J segment lost 3 bases and the V segment lost 4 bases, leaving 7 bases of the junction unmatched. In DNA form, the CDR3 reads TGTGCCAGCAGCCCAGGGGGGAGGAGTGGAAACACCATATATTTT. Translation: CASSPGGRSGNTIYF.

This chain joins TRBV5-4 and TRBJ2-5; D not certain. The DNA end favors TRBJ2-7, so the J call may be wrong. The CDR3 has 15 residues. The germline V gene encodes CDR1 SGHNT and CDR2 YYREEE (reference sequence). CDR3: CASSSRRTIPYEQYF. DNA for the CDR3: TGTGCCAGCAGCTCAAGACGGACGATCCCATACGAGCAGTACTTC.

The chain uses TRBV29-1 and TRBJ1-2; the D is unclear. The CDR3 sequence is 11 residues long. Trimming pared 4 bases from V and 8 bases from J, leaving 11 bases between. Germline CDR1 and CDR2: SQVTM and ANQGSEA. CDR3 sequence (DNA): TGCAGCGTTGTGGGTCCGGGCGGCTACACCTTC. Translating gives CSVVGPGGYTF. Together with reference TRBV29-1 and TRBJ1-2, the CDR3 gives the full variable domain: SAVISQKPSRDICQRGTSLTIQCQVDSQVTMMFWYRQQPGQSLTLIATANQGSEATYESGFVIDKFPISRPNLTFSTLTVSNMSPEDSSIYLCSVVGPGGYTFGSGTRLTVV.

The chain is built from TRBV6-5 and TRBJ2-3, with 8 nucleotides matching TRBD1. This CDR3 spans 16 amino acids. Germline values: CDR1 MNHEY, CDR2 SVGAGI. V trimming: 2 bases; J trimming: 5 bases; junction bases outside the gene matches: 9. CDR3 DNA sequence: TGTGCCAGCAGTTACCAGGGGGCAAGGCGTGAAGATACGCAGTATTTT. Protein: CASSYQGARREDTQYF.

This chain links TRBV5-1 with TRBJ2-4, with a tentative D call TRBD1 (6 bases). This CDR3 is built from 11 residues. With 3 bases removed from V and 10 bases from J, the gap between germline ends came to 8 bases. Looked up from germline, CDR1 is SGHRS and CDR2 is YFSETQ. CDR3 sequence reads: CASSSDSIQYF. For the CDR3, the DNA is TGCGCCAGCAGCTCGGACAGTATTCAGTACTTC.

The chain carries TRBV27 and TRBJ1-4; a weak D match, TRBD1 (5 bases). Trimming took off 4 bases at V and 7 bases at J, with 10 bases between the two ends. From germline, CDR1 is MNHEY and CDR2 SMNVEV (reference sequence). The CDR3 loop spans 13 amino acids. The CDR3 here is CASSSKRGEKLFF. CDR3 sequence (DNA): TGTGCCAGCAGTTCAAAGAGGGGTGAAAAACTGTTTTTT.

This chain joins TRBV29-1 and TRBJ2-5; D remains ambiguous. CDR3 length: 11 amino acids. Trimming left V 8 bases short and J 5 bases short, with 12 bases between. Germline CDR1 SQVTM, CDR2 ANQGSEA. CDR3 residues: CSTRTEETQYF. CDR3 coding DNA: TGCAGCACCCGCACGGAGGAGACCCAGTACTTC.

V and J are TRBV27 and TRBJ1-2, with TRBD1 matching over 7 bases. The CDR3 sequence is 15 residues long. Germline-derived CDR1 and CDR2 are MNHEY and SMNVEV (reference sequence). The ends lost 4 bases at V and 2 bases at J; junction bases unmatched: 7. The CDR3 loop is CASSSSPTGNYGYTF. CDR3 nucleotides: TGTGCCAGCAGTTCCTCTCCGACAGGGAACTATGGCTACACCTTC.

V gene TRBV6-5 combines with J gene TRBJ2-7; D is unclear. The germline V gene has CDR1 MNHEY and CDR2 SVGAGI. Trimming pared 0 bases from V and 2 bases from J, leaving 11 bases between. The CDR3 consists of 15 residues. Here the CDR3 reads CASSYSQAQAYEQYF. The CDR3 DNA reads TGTGCCAGCAGTTACTCCCAGGCTCAAGCCTACGAGCAGTACTTC.

The chain employs TRBV19 and TRBJ2-7; 12 bases line up with TRBD2. V trimming: 3 bases; J trimming: 3 bases; junction bases outside the gene matches: 6. The CDR3 runs to 16 residues. Germline V gene sequence: CDR1 LNHDA, CDR2 SQIVND (reference sequence). In nucleotides, the CDR3 is TGTGCCAGTAGTATCTCTGGACTAGCGGGGAGCTACGAGCAGTACTTC. Protein: CASSISGLAGSYEQYF.

This chain uses TRBV28 with TRBJ2-7, with a weak D call TRBD2 (5 bases). Between the trimmed V and J ends, which lost 3 bases and 3 bases, there was a span of 9 bases. Germline CDR1 reads MDHEN; CDR2 reads SYDVKM. This CDR3 region has 13 residues. The CDR3 DNA is TGTGCCAGCAGTTTGCCCGGGAACTACGAGCAGTACTTC. Amino acids: CASSLPGNYEQYF.

This chain uses TRBV18 with TRBJ2-1; 8 nucleotides line up with TRBD1. The CDR3 sequence is 14 residues long. Germline loops: CDR1 KGHSH, CDR2 LQKENI. Losses at the gene ends were 1 base for V and 8 bases for J; bases not matched to a gene: 4. The CDR3 here is CASSPQDRDDEQFF. CDR3 DNA sequence: TGTGCCAGCTCACCACAGGACAGGGACGATGAGCAGTTCTTC.

This chain connects TRBV14 to TRBJ1-3; D is undetermined. V gave up 1 base and J gave up 2 bases, with 9 bases separating them. Germline V gives CDR1 SGHDN, CDR2 FVKESK. The CDR3 spans 15 residues. CDR3 amino acids: CASSQVTGTGNTIYF. In nucleotides, the CDR3 is TGTGCCAGCAGCCAAGTGACGGGGACTGGAAACACCATATATTTT. Variable domain in full (rest from reference TRBV14 and TRBJ1-3): EAGVTQFPSHSVIEKGQTVTLRCDPISGHDNLYWYRRVMGKEIKFLLHFVKESKQDESGMPNNRFLAERTGGTYSTLKVQPAELEDSGVYFCASSQVTGTGNTIYFGEGSWLTVV.

J is TRBJ2-5 and V is TRBV7-8; D remains unclear. V dropped 2 bases and J dropped 5 bases, with 15 bases sitting between them. The V gene's germline CDR1 is SGHVS and CDR2 FQNEAQ. The CDR3 is made up of 15 amino acids. CDR3 sequence (DNA): TGTGCCAGCAGCTTAAGTGCAGGTACTTGGGAGACCCAGTACTTC. It encodes CASSLSAGTWETQYF.

This clone was detected once. V and J are TRBV29-1 and TRBJ2-1; D is tentatively TRBD1 or TRBD2 (5 bases each). Germline values: CDR1 SQVTM, CDR2 ANQGSEA. The CDR3 is 18 residues long. Trimming removed 1 base from V and 1 base from J, with 20 bases in between. The CDR3 reads CSVEGIITGPRSYNEQFF. In DNA form, the CDR3 reads TGCAGCGTTGAAGGAATCATAACGGGGCCTCGTTCCTACAATGAGCAGTTCTTC.

This rearrangement joins TRBV7-2 to TRBJ1-4; D might be TRBD1 (6 bases). Trimming pared 5 bases from V and 3 bases from J, leaving 13 bases between. The CDR3 loop spans 15 amino acids. From germline, CDR1 is SGHTA and CDR2 FQGNSA. The DNA for the CDR3 is TGTGCCAGCAGCCCGCAGGGGACACCTAATGAAAAACTGTTTTTT. As protein: CASSPQGTPNEKLFF.

This chain joins TRBV5-1 and TRBJ2-7; tentatively, D is TRBD2 (6 bases). Germline assignment: CDR1 SGHRS and CDR2 YFSETQ. V lost 4 bases and J lost 6, with 11 bases in between. This CDR3 is built from 12 residues. CDR3 in DNA: TGCGCCAGCAGCATGCGGGGAGCCGAGCAGTACTTC. Its protein is CASSMRGAEQYF.

With regard to this clone: Other DNA sequences in the same sample also yield this CDR3. This rearrangement joins TRBV18 to TRBJ2-5, with D perhaps matching TRBD1 (6 bases). The CDR3 runs 13 residues. The V end lost 3 bases, the J end lost 2 bases, and 7 bases lay between the germline ends. Germline V gene sequence: CDR1 KGHSH, CDR2 LQKENI. CDR3 protein: CASSPGQQETQYF. As DNA, the CDR3 is TGTGCCAGCTCACCGGGACAACAAGAGACCCAGTACTTC.

This chain joins TRBV11-2 and TRBJ1-2, with D perhaps matching TRBD1 (5 bases). The germline V and J ends were trimmed by 5 bases and 7 bases, with 14 bases remaining between them. The CDR3 extends over 13 amino acids. Per germline, CDR1 SGHAT and CDR2 FQNNGV. CDR3 protein: CASSGLQAPGYTF. CDR3 nucleotides: TGTGCCAGCAGCGGATTACAGGCTCCTGGCTACACCTTC. Using reference TRBV11-2 and TRBJ1-2 for the parts outside the CDR3, the full variable domain is EAGVAQSPRYKIIEKRQSVAFWCNPISGHATLYWYQQILGQGPKLLIQFQNNGVVDDSQLPKDRFSAERLKGVDSTLKIQPAKLEDSAVYLCASSGLQAPGYTFGSGTRLTVV.

The rearrangement joins TRBV2 to TRBJ2-3, with no clear D. The germline V gene encodes CDR1 SNHLY and CDR2 FYNNEI. The length of the CDR3 is 13 residues. Trimming stripped 7 bases from V and 6 bases from J, with 14 bases between. The CDR3 sequence: CASNQAIWDTQYF. The CDR3, as DNA: TGTGCCAGCAACCAGGCTATCTGGGATACGCAGTATTTT.

This clone was observed a few times. The chain combines TRBV7-2 with TRBJ1-1; 8 bases fit TRBD1. CDR3 size: 15 residues. With V trimmed by 2 bases and J by 4 bases, 6 bases remained unmatched. Germline values: CDR1 SGHTA, CDR2 FQGNSA. The CDR3 DNA reads TGTGCCAGCAGCTTATCACAGGGGGGTATCACTGAAGCTTTCTTT. Its protein product is CASSLSQGGITEAFF.